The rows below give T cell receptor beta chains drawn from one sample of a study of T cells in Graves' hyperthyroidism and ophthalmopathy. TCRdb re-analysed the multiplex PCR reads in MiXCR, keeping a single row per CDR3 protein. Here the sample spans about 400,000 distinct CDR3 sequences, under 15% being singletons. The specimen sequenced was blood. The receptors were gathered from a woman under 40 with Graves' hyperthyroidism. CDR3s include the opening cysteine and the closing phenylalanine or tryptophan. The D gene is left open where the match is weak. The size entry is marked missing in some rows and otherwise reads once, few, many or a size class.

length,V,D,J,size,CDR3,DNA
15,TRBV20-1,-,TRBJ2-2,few,CSARDLGKVAGELFF,TGCAGTGCTAGAGATCTGGGGAAAGTAGCCGGGGAGCTGTTTTTT
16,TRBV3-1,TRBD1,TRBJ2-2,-,CASRHPGQGHTGELFF,TGTGCCAGCAGACATCCGGGACAGGGACACACCGGGGAGCTGTTTTTT
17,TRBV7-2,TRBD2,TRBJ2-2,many,CASSYRTSALSTGELFF,TGTGCCAGCAGCTATCGGACTAGCGCCTTGAGCACCGGGGAGCTGTTTTTT
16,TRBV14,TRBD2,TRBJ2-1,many,CASSQDVWRGNNEQFF,TGTGCCAGCAGCCAAGATGTATGGCGGGGGAACAATGAGCAGTTCTTC
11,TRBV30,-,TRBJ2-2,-,CAWKVDGELFF,TGTGCCTGGAAAGTAGACGGGGAGCTGTTTTTT
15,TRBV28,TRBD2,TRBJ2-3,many,CASSSASGRPDTQYF,TGTGCCAGCAGTTCGGCTAGCGGGAGACCAGATACGCAGTATTTT
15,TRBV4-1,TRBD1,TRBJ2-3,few,CASSQVHGTADTQYF,TGCGCCAGCAGCCAAGTCCACGGGACAGCCGATACGCAGTATTTT
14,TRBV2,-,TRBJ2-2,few,CASIGTLNTGELFF,TGTGCCAGCATCGGGACACTCAACACCGGGGAGCTGTTTTTT
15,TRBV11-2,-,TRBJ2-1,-,CASSLDLSTNNEQFF,TGTGCCAGCAGCTTAGATTTATCCACCAACAATGAGCAGTTCTTC
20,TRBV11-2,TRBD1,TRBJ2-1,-,CASRRIRPIGTGTGLNEQFF,TGTGCCAGCAGAAGAATTCGTCCAATCGGAACCGGGACAGGGTTGAATGAGCAGTTCTTC
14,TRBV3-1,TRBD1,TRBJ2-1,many,CASSRSTGAREQFF,TGTGCCAGCAGCCGGTCTACAGGGGCTCGGGAGCAGTTCTTC
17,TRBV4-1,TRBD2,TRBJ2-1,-,CASSRAGLAGPYNEQFF,TGCGCCAGCAGCCGGGCAGGGCTAGCGGGGCCCTACAATGAGCAGTTCTTC
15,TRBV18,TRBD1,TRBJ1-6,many,CASSPGTADNSPLHF,TGTGCCAGCTCACCCGGGACAGCCGATAATTCACCCCTCCACTTT
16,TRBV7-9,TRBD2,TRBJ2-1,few,CASSLLLAGGPYEQFF,TGTGCCAGCAGCTTGCTGCTAGCGGGAGGGCCTTATGAGCAGTTCTTC
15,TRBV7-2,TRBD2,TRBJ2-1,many,CASSFPGLEINEQFF,TGTGCCAGCAGCTTTCCGGGACTAGAGATAAATGAGCAGTTCTTC
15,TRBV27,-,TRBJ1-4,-,CASRFSGTLNEKLFF,TGTGCCAGCAGGTTTAGCGGGACACTTAACGAAAAACTGTTTTTT
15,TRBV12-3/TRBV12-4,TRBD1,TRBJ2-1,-,CASRIRDRGGNEQFF,TGTGCCAGCAGGATCCGGGACAGGGGTGGCAATGAGCAGTTCTTC
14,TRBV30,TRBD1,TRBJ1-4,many,CAWRNRGINEKLFF,TGTGCCTGGAGGAACAGGGGAATTAATGAAAAACTGTTTTTT
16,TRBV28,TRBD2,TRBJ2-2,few,CASSVTSGTVTGELFF,TGTGCCAGCAGTGTGACTAGCGGGACGGTCACCGGGGAGCTGTTTTTT
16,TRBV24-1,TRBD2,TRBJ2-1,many,CATSDRPGLGNNEQFF,TGTGCCACCAGTGATAGACCGGGACTAGGTAACAATGAGCAGTTCTTC
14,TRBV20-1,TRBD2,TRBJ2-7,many,CSASPIAGADEQYF,TGCAGTGCTAGTCCAATAGCGGGAGCTGACGAGCAGTACTTC
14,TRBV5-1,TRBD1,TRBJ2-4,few,CASSFDRAADIQYF,TGCGCCAGCAGCTTTGACAGGGCAGCGGACATTCAGTACTTC
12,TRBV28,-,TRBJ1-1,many,CASSSNTGEAFF,TGTGCCAGCAGTTCTAATACAGGAGAAGCTTTCTTT
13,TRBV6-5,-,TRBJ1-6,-,CASSYSGDSPLHF,TGTGCCAGCAGTTACTCTGGGGATTCACCCCTCCACTTT
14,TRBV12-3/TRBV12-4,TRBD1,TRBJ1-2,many,CASRPPDRGGGYTF,TGTGCCAGCAGGCCCCCGGACAGGGGCGGTGGCTACACCTTC
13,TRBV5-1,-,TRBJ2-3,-,CASSFAGEDTQYF,TGCGCCAGCAGCTTCGCAGGAGAGGATACGCAGTATTTT
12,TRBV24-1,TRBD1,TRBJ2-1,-,CATGRDRDEQFF,TGTGCCACCGGCCGGGACAGAGACGAGCAGTTCTTC
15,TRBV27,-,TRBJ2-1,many,CASSHTAGSYNEQFF,TGTGCCAGCAGTCATACCGCGGGATCCTACAATGAGCAGTTCTTC
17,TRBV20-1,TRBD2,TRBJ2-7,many,CSATHITSGGDSYEQYF,TGCAGTGCTACCCATATTACTAGCGGGGGAGACTCCTACGAGCAGTACTTC
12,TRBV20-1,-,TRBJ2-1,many,CSARVREHEQFF,TGCAGTGCTAGAGTTCGGGAGCATGAGCAGTTCTTC
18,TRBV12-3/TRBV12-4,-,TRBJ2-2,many,CASSFRRTGEVFTGELFF,TGTGCCAGCAGTTTTCGTAGAACGGGAGAGGTTTTTACCGGGGAGCTGTTTTTT
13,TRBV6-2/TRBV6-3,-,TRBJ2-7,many,CASTLSFGREQYF,TGTGCCAGCACCCTTAGCTTCGGACGCGAGCAGTACTTC
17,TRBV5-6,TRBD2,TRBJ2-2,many,CASSSGLAGPNTGELFF,TGTGCCAGCAGCTCGGGACTAGCGGGACCGAACACCGGGGAGCTGTTTTTT
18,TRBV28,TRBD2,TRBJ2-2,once,CASRRGLAGFSDTGELFF,TGTGCCAGCAGAAGGGGACTAGCGGGGTTTTCGGACACCGGGGAGCTGTTTTTT
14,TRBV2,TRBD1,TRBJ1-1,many,CASSSTGEGTEAFF,TGTGCCAGCAGTTCGACAGGGGAGGGCACTGAAGCTTTCTTT
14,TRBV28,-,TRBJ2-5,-,CASSLIIAGGTQYF,TGTGCCAGCAGTTTAATAATAGCAGGAGGGACCCAGTACTTC
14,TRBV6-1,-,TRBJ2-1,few,CASSEPPNYNEQFF,TGTGCCAGCAGTGAACCCCCAAACTACAATGAGCAGTTCTTC
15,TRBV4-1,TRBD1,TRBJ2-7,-,CASSLRTGGMYEQYF,TGCGCCAGCAGCCTCCGGACAGGGGGCATGTACGAGCAGTACTTC
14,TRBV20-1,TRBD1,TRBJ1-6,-,CSAPVPGQYSPLHF,TGCAGTGCTCCCGTCCCGGGACAGTATTCACCCCTCCACTTT
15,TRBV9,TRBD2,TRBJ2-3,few,CASSSPGGSTDTQYF,TGTGCCAGCAGCTCCCCCGGGGGGAGCACAGATACGCAGTATTTT
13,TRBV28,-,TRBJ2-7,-,CASGDRLSYEQYF,TGTGCCAGCGGAGACAGGCTCAGCTACGAGCAGTACTTC
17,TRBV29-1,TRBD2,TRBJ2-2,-,CSVEDGTSGHSGGELFF,TGCAGCGTTGAAGATGGGACTAGCGGGCACTCCGGCGGGGAGCTGTTTTTT
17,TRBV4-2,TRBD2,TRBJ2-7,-,CASSQVGSSGRAYEQYF,TGTGCCAGCAGCCAAGTAGGGTCTAGCGGGAGGGCCTACGAGCAGTACTTC
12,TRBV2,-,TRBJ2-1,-,CASKGLGNEQFF,TGTGCCAGCAAAGGGTTGGGCAATGAGCAGTTCTTC
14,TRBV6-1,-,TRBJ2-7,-,CASSAPDRGYEQYF,TGTGCCAGCAGTGCCCCAGACCGAGGCTACGAGCAGTACTTC
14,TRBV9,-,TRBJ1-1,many,CASNPTPSDTEAFF,TGTGCCAGCAATCCGACCCCATCGGACACTGAAGCTTTCTTT
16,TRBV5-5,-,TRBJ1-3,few,CASSLWSGDTGNTIYF,TGTGCCAGCAGCTTGTGGTCAGGGGATACTGGAAACACCATATATTTT
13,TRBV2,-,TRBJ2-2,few,CASSGQGRRELFF,TGTGCCAGCAGTGGCCAGGGTCGCAGGGAGCTGTTTTTT
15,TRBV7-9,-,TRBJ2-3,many,CASSLLASVADTQYF,TGTGCCAGCAGCTTATTAGCATCGGTCGCAGATACGCAGTATTTT